Shown below are 8 T cell receptor beta chains from a single sample sequenced in a study of blood T cell repertoires in COVID-19. Sequenced by immunoSEQ multiplex PCR; TCRdb stores in-frame clones only, minus some. The sample shows some 100,000 clones, about 89% of them seen only once. Sequences were obtained from peripheral blood. The source of these receptors is a man aged 45 to 65 with acute or convalescent COVID-19.

This clone was detected only a few times. The rearrangement uses TRBV25-1 and TRBJ2-1; 10 nucleotides line up with TRBD1. V gave up 3 bases and J gave up 8 bases; unmatched junction bases: 4. The CDR3 length is 14 residues. Germline CDR1 is MGHDK and CDR2 is SYGVNS. The CDR3, as DNA: TGTGCCAGCAGTGATCCCGGGACAGGGGATGAGCAGTTCTTC. As protein: CASSDPGTGDEQFF. Full variable domain (missing parts from reference TRBV25-1 and TRBJ2-1): EADIYQTPRYLVIGTGKKITLECSQTMGHDKMYWYQQDPGMELHLIHYSYGVNSTEKGDLSSESTVSRIRTEHFPLTLESARPSHTSQYLCASSDPGTGDEQFFGPGTRLTVL.

DNA of the CDR3: TGTGCCAGCAGATTTACGGGACACGACTATGAAGCTTTCTTT. It yields the protein CASRFTGHDYEAFF. This chain uses TRBV6-5 with TRBJ1-1, with D perhaps matching TRBD1 (6 bases). CDR1 and CDR2 from the germline V gene are MNHEY and SVGAGI. Trimming took 6 bases from V and 7 from J, leaving 18 bases between them. The CDR3 runs 14 residues.

The genes are TRBV9 and TRBJ1-2, with D hard to call. Germline V gene lookup returns CDR1 SGDLS and CDR2 YYNGEE. V shed 2 bases and J shed 4 bases, with 12 bases lying between them. The CDR3 totals 14 residues. The CDR3 DNA reads as TGTGCCAGCAGCGTTTCACTCGTTAGCTATGGCTACACCTTC. Translated: CASSVSLVSYGYTF.

The rearrangement links TRBV2 to TRBJ1-5, with D hard to call. This CDR3 comprises 16 residues. Germline CDR1 SNHLY, CDR2 FYNNEI. Trimming left V 0 bases short and J 0 bases short, with 9 bases between. This CDR3 reads CASSEAAVDSNQPQHF. CDR3 in DNA: TGTGCCAGCAGTGAAGCCGCTGTAGATAGCAATCAGCCCCAGCATTTT.

J is TRBJ2-2 and V is TRBV6-2 or TRBV6-3; 7 bases match TRBD1. The CDR3 totals 15 residues. Germline V gene lookup returns CDR1 MNHEY and CDR2 SVGEGT. Trimming at V came to 4 bases and at J to 7 bases, leaving 9 bases not matched to a gene. CDR3 DNA: TGTGCCAGCAGTTCTACGACAGGGATTGTCGGGGAGCTGTTTTTT. Protein product: CASSSTTGIVGELFF.

V and J are TRBV5-1 and TRBJ2-1; 14 bases match TRBD2. This CDR3 has 16 residues. Trimming cost V 4 bases and J 4 bases; bases outside gene matches: 4. The V gene's germline CDR1 is SGHRS and CDR2 YFSETQ. The CDR3 reads CASSLGLAGAYNEQFF. The CDR3 DNA is TGCGCCAGCAGCCTGGGACTAGCGGGGGCGTACAATGAGCAGTTCTTC.

This chain joins TRBV5-1 and TRBJ2-7; 8 bases agree with TRBD1. Germline-derived CDR1 and CDR2 are SGHRS and YFSETQ. The CDR3 extends over 15 amino acids. V was pared by 4 bases and J by 5 bases, with 11 bases of the junction left unmatched. The CDR3 DNA reads as TGCGCCAGCAGCCCAGAGGGACAGGAGGGTCACGAGCAGTACTTC. Its translation is CASSPEGQEGHEQYF.

V is TRBV4-3 and J is TRBJ2-5; D possibly corresponds to TRBD2 (6 bases). Germline values: CDR1 LGHNA, CDR2 YSLEER. V was trimmed by 4 bases and J by 4 bases, leaving 13 bases between them. The CDR3 covers 14 residues. The CDR3 DNA sequence: TGCGCCAGCAGCCCAGGGCTGGGAGGAGAGACCCAGTACTTC. This encodes CASSPGLGGETQYF.